A selection of T cell receptor beta chains follows, all from one sample in a study of CD8+ T cells in alopecia areata. Repertoires were generated with immunoSEQ multiplex PCR, while TCRdb's copy carries only in-frame clones and drops some. Found here are more than 150,000 clones, 59% of them singletons; the top ten hold roughly 14%. The sequenced sample was CD4+ T cells sorted from blood, obtained at week 0. The receptors originated from a human donor with alopecia areata. CDR3s include the opening cysteine and the closing phenylalanine or tryptophan. A row's size may be missing; if present it is once, few, many or a size class.

cdr3_aa: CASSQVSLGVTDTQYF; clone_size: once; v_call: TRBV4-2
cdr3_aa: CSVAQNLAGNEQFF; clone_size: -; v_call: TRBV29-1
cdr3_aa: CASSLQGNYGYTF; clone_size: -; v_call: TRBV6-5
cdr3_aa: CASSQYVMNTEAFF; clone_size: -; v_call: TRBV4-1
cdr3_aa: CASSLTPRTGRETQYF; clone_size: -; v_call: TRBV7-7
cdr3_aa: CSVGGAMNTEAFF; clone_size: -; v_call: TRBV29-1
cdr3_aa: CASRQEDRGLYEQYF; clone_size: -; v_call: TRBV7-8
cdr3_aa: CASSLGDGGRLSPLHF; clone_size: -; v_call: TRBV27
cdr3_aa: CASSIYIGAGFTDTQYF; clone_size: -; v_call: TRBV19
cdr3_aa: CAWTRMAGVGYTF; clone_size: few; v_call: TRBV30
cdr3_aa: CASSQDSGQTFLYQPQHF; clone_size: -; v_call: TRBV4-1
cdr3_aa: CASSKTGLHNEQFF; clone_size: -; v_call: TRBV6-5
cdr3_aa: CASSPLGQNTEAFF; clone_size: -; v_call: TRBV5-1
cdr3_aa: CASSQVDPADTQYF; clone_size: few; v_call: TRBV4-2
cdr3_aa: CSVGGVEKLFF; clone_size: -; v_call: TRBV20-1
cdr3_aa: CASSPQRTTEAFF; clone_size: -; v_call: TRBV7-2